Shown below are 29 T cell receptor beta chains from a single sample sequenced in a study of vaccination and CD4 T cells after COVID-19. Antigens of these TCRs are unknown. As for treatment: approximately nine-day PBMC culture with coronavirus spike peptide pools or control peptides (ViraFEST assay). Sequencing of cultured CD4+ T cell DNA used the Oncomine TCR Beta short-read assay. In TCRdb, the PCR reads were re-called with MiXCR into one record per CDR3 protein. In the table there are over 10,000 distinct CDR3 sequences, about two thirds of which are singletons. The sequenced sample consisted of CD4+ T cells from blood, cultured in vitro. These receptors were taken from a human donor who had recovered from COVID-19.

This clonotype was recorded only once. This chain connects TRBV20-1 to TRBJ2-7, with D unclear. The CDR3 is made up of 13 amino acids. The germline gives CDR1 DFQATT, CDR2 SNEGSKA (reference sequence). V shed 2 bases and J shed 2 bases, with 10 bases lying between them. The chain's CDR3 is CSARPDVTYEQYF. The DNA for the CDR3 is TGCAGTGCTAGACCGGACGTAACCTACGAGCAGTACTTC.

V gene TRBV6-1 combines with J gene TRBJ2-7; D remains ambiguous. This CDR3 is 13 amino acids long. V was cut by 0 bases and J by 9 bases, with 12 bases left in between. CDR1 is MNHNS and CDR2 is SASEGT in the germline V gene. In DNA form, the CDR3 reads TGTGCCAGCAGTGAAGCCGTCTACCTTGGGCAGTACTTC. Protein product: CASSEAVYLGQYF.

As DNA, the CDR3 is TGTGCCACCAGCAGAGAGCCGACAGGGGGCTATGGCTACACCTTC. This encodes CATSREPTGGYGYTF. This sequence joins TRBV15 and TRBJ1-2; 9 bases are a match to TRBD1. V gave up 0 bases and J gave up 4 bases; unmatched junction bases: 3. CDR1 is LNHNV and CDR2 is YYDKDF in the germline V gene (reference sequence). The CDR3 covers 15 residues.

The J gene is TRBJ1-3, the V gene TRBV7-9; D unclear. The CDR3 runs to 14 residues. The germline V gene has CDR1 SEHNR and CDR2 FQNEAQ (reference sequence). V was pared by 10 bases and J by 0 bases, with 13 bases between. CDR3 in DNA: TGTGCCATACGGAAAGAGAGCTCTGGAAACACCATATATTTT. Its protein is CAIRKESSGNTIYF.

The rearrangement links TRBV10-1 to TRBJ1-1; 7 bases agree with TRBD1. CDR1 and CDR2 (germline): WNHNN, SYGVQD (reference sequence). The CDR3 length is 13 residues. Trimming at V came to 9 bases and at J to 4 bases, leaving 8 bases not matched to a gene. Here the CDR3 reads CARIQGWSTEAFF. Here the CDR3 DNA reads TGCGCCAGGATACAGGGGTGGAGCACTGAAGCTTTCTTT.

The V and J genes are TRBV6-1 and TRBJ1-1, with D possibly being TRBD1 (6 bases). Trimming removed 6 bases at V and 0 bases at J, with 14 bases between. CDR3 length: 15 amino acids. Germline V CDR1 and CDR2: MNHNS, SASEGT. The CDR3: CASRAGTIMNTEAFF. The CDR3 DNA follows: TGTGCCAGCAGAGCCGGGACAATCATGAACACTGAAGCTTTCTTT.

V is TRBV27 and J is TRBJ2-7; TRBD1 matches 8 bases. The CDR3 sequence is 13 residues long. Germline CDR1 is MNHEY and CDR2 is SMNVEV (reference sequence). The V segment lost 6 bases and the J segment 5 bases; nucleotides outside the gene matches: 6. The CDR3 is CASRDRASHEQYF. CDR3 sequence (DNA): TGTGCCAGCAGGGACAGGGCGTCCCACGAGCAGTACTTC.

J is TRBJ1-1 and V is TRBV29-1; TRBD1 matches 10 bases. The germline V gene has CDR1 SQVTM and CDR2 ANQGSEA. The CDR3 consists of 14 residues. V was pared by 7 bases and J by 1 base, with 6 bases of the junction left unmatched. CDR3 sequence reads: CSAQGTGANTEAFF. In DNA form, the CDR3 reads TGCAGCGCCCAGGGGACAGGGGCGAACACTGAAGCTTTCTTT.

This chain links TRBV20-1 with TRBJ1-5; the D is unclear. From germline, CDR1 is DFQATT and CDR2 SNEGSKA (reference sequence). V was pared by 6 bases and J by 5 bases, with 17 bases between. There are 14 residues in the CDR3. Here the CDR3 DNA reads TGCAGTGCCATGAACACCGGGCCTTATCAGCCCCAGCATTTT. This sequence encodes CSAMNTGPYQPQHF.

J is TRBJ1-5 and V is TRBV7-9; 7 bases map to TRBD1. V trimming: 5 bases; J trimming: 6 bases; junction bases outside the gene matches: 4. The CDR3 is 13 residues long. Germline CDR1 is SEHNR and CDR2 is FQNEAQ (reference sequence). The CDR3 protein is CASSQGGTQPQHF. CDR3 nucleotides: TGTGCCAGCAGCCAGGGGGGAACTCAGCCCCAGCATTTT.

The chain couples TRBV12-5 to TRBJ2-7; the D gene could be TRBD1 or TRBD2 (5 bases each). Germline CDR1 and CDR2: LGHNT and FRNRAP. The CDR3 runs to 10 residues. V shed 6 bases and J shed 5 bases, with 5 bases lying between them. The CDR3 DNA reads TGTGCTAGTGGGGGGGACGAGCAGTACTTC. Amino acid sequence: CASGGDEQYF.

The chain uses TRBV11-2 and TRBJ2-5; TRBD1 matches at 7 bases. CDR3 length: 12 residues. The J segment lost 2 bases and the V segment lost 6 bases, leaving 0 bases of the junction unmatched. Germline V gene data show CDR1 as SGHAT and CDR2 as FQNNGV. The DNA for the CDR3 is TGTGCCAGCAGACAGGGGCAAGAGACCCAGTACTTC. It translates to CASRQGQETQYF.

This clonotype was detected once. The rearrangement joins TRBV9 to TRBJ2-5; D remains unclear. CDR1 is SGDLS, CDR2 YYNGEE, per germline. This CDR3 spans 13 amino acids. V was pared by 0 bases and J by 2 bases, with 5 bases between. CDR3 bases: TGTGCCAGCAGCGTAGACCGGCAAGAGACCCAGTACTTC. As protein: CASSVDRQETQYF. The entire variable domain, with the rest obtained from reference TRBV9 and TRBJ2-5, is as follows: DSGVTQTPKHLITATGQRVTLRCSPRSGDLSVYWYQQSLDQGLQFLIQYYNGEERAKGNILERFSAQQFPDLHSELNLSSLELGDSALYFCASSVDRQETQYFGPGTRLLVL.

This clonotype was seen a few times. The chain has TRBV7-2 and TRBJ1-2, with 7 bases matching TRBD1. The CDR3 contains 13 residues. The germline CDR1 and CDR2 sequences are SGHTA and FQGNSA. V dropped 5 bases and J dropped 3; count of bases not matched to a gene: 3. The CDR3 nucleotides read TGTGCCAGCAGCCCGGGACAGTACTATGGCTACACCTTC. It yields the protein CASSPGQYYGYTF.

The chain joins TRBV20-1 to TRBJ2-3, with TRBD2 matching 13 bases. Germline CDR1 and CDR2: DFQATT and SNEGSKA (reference sequence). The CDR3 consists of 17 residues. V trimming: 6 bases; J trimming: 1 base; junction bases outside the gene matches: 10. The CDR3 coding sequence is TGCAGTGCCGTGGGACTAGCGGGGTCTGGCCGCACAGATACGCAGTATTTT. Its translation is CSAVGLAGSGRTDTQYF.

V and J are TRBV20-1 and TRBJ1-6, with D possibly being TRBD1 (5 bases). CDR3 length equals 14 residues. CDR1 and CDR2 from the germline V gene are DFQATT and SNEGSKA (reference sequence). The ends were cut back, 0 bases at V and 4 bases at J, with 7 bases in the middle. Written as DNA, the CDR3 is TGCAGTGCTAGAGATGACAGTTATAATTCACCCCTCCACTTT. This sequence encodes CSARDDSYNSPLHF.

The V call is TRBV6-1, the J call TRBJ1-1; weak D call: TRBD1 (6 bases). V lost 1 base and J 1 base, leaving 10 bases between the germline ends. CDR3 length equals 15 residues. Germline V gives CDR1 MNHNS, CDR2 SASEGT. The CDR3 loop is CASSEGTVRNTEAFF. CDR3 nucleotides: TGTGCCAGCAGTGAAGGGACAGTAAGGAACACTGAAGCTTTCTTT.

This clonotype was recorded only once. The chain employs TRBV11-1 and TRBJ2-3; 11 bases match TRBD2. The CDR3 covers 16 residues. Per the germline V gene, CDR1 is SGHAT and CDR2 is FQDESV (reference sequence). With 5 bases clipped from V and 3 bases from J, the junction kept 7 bases outside the gene matches. The CDR3 bases are TGTGCCAGCAGCAATAGCGGGGGGGCCGTGACAGATACGCAGTATTTT. Amino acids: CASSNSGGAVTDTQYF.

The chain joins TRBV6-5 to TRBJ2-7; TRBD2 agrees at 12 bases. V lost 4 bases and J lost 3; bases outside the gene matches: 1. Per germline, CDR1 MNHEY and CDR2 SVGAGI. This CDR3 region has 14 residues. For the CDR3, the DNA is TGTGCCAGCAGTTGGACTAGCGGGAACTACGAGCAGTACTTC. Translation: CASSWTSGNYEQYF.

The J gene is TRBJ2-2, the V gene TRBV6-2 or TRBV6-3; D is ambiguous. Germline lookup yields CDR1 MNHEY and CDR2 SVGEGT. Between the trimmed V and J ends, which lost 6 bases and 7 bases, there was a span of 3 bases. The CDR3 spans 10 residues. CDR3 DNA: TGTGCCAGCAGCAACGGGGAGCTGTTTTTT. Translating it yields CASSNGELFF.

The chain links TRBV11-3 to TRBJ2-7; 8 bases align to TRBD1. Germline CDR1 and CDR2: SGHNT and YENEEA. The CDR3 is 13 amino acids. V lost 6 bases and J lost 2; bases outside the gene matches: 3. Here the CDR3 DNA reads TGTGCCAGCAGAGGGACAGGAACCTACGAGCAGTACTTC. This codes for CASRGTGTYEQYF.

The CDR3 region has the DNA TGTGCCAGCAGTTTATCACAGACAGGCTCAGCTGGGCAGTATTTT. This gives the protein CASSLSQTGSAGQYF. The rearrangement links TRBV27 to TRBJ2-3; a weak D match, TRBD1 (6 bases). Per germline, CDR1 MNHEY and CDR2 SMNVEV (reference sequence). Trimming removed 0 bases from V and 11 bases from J, with 18 bases in between. The CDR3 totals 15 residues.

The chain is built from TRBV20-1 and TRBJ2-5; unclear D gene. V lost 5 bases and J lost 2, with 6 bases in between. Germline V gene data show CDR1 as DFQATT and CDR2 as SNEGSKA (reference sequence). CDR3 size: 11 residues. CDR3 residues: CSAVVQETQYF. The CDR3 nucleotides are TGCAGTGCTGTGGTACAAGAGACCCAGTACTTC.

The CDR3 DNA reads TGTGCCAGCAGTCAAGAGGAAAACACTGAAGCTTTCTTT. It encodes CASSQEENTEAFF. The V and J genes are TRBV6-4 and TRBJ1-1; D gene uncertain. Trimming cost V 5 bases and J 2 bases, with 9 bases left between them. The CDR3 runs 13 residues. Germline values: CDR1 MRHNA, CDR2 SNTAGT.

The chain has TRBV11-2 and TRBJ2-7; 8 positions agree with TRBD1. V shed 1 base and J 4 bases; nucleotides not matched to a gene: 12. There are 17 residues in the CDR3. Germline CDR1 reads SGHAT; CDR2 reads FQNNGV. CDR3: CASSLAAGGAGVYEQYF. CDR3 sequence (DNA): TGTGCCAGCAGCTTAGCCGCAGGGGGCGCAGGGGTTTACGAGCAGTACTTC.

The rearrangement uses TRBV6-5 and TRBJ2-5, with a weak D call TRBD1 (6 bases). The V and J ends lost 0 bases and 3 bases respectively, with 8 bases between them. CDR3 length: 14 residues. Germline CDR1 and CDR2: MNHEY and SVGAGI. As DNA, the CDR3 is TGTGCCAGCAGTTACTCGGGACAAAAAGAGACCCAGTACTTC. This codes for CASSYSGQKETQYF.

The CDR3 coding sequence is TGCGCCAGCAGCCAAGAGAAGAGGAGGAATTCACCCCTCCACTTT. Residues: CASSQEKRRNSPLHF. The chain recombines TRBV4-3 with TRBJ1-6, with D hard to call. The CDR3 consists of 15 residues. V was cut by 0 bases and J by 7 bases, with 10 bases left in between. Germline-derived CDR1 and CDR2 are LGHNA and YSLEER.

This clonotype was picked up a small number of times. J is TRBJ2-1 and V is TRBV6-2 or TRBV6-3, with a tentative D call TRBD2 (6 bases). The CDR3 covers 17 residues. From germline, CDR1 is MNHEY and CDR2 SVGEGT. V lost 0 bases and J 3 bases, leaving 15 bases between the germline ends. The CDR3, as DNA: TGTGCCAGCAGTTACTCCCCAGTGCGGGGACTCTACAATGAGCAGTTCTTC. It encodes CASSYSPVRGLYNEQFF.

The chain employs TRBV28 and TRBJ1-5, with D possibly being TRBD1 (5 bases). Trimming cost V 6 bases and J 4 bases, with 10 bases left between them. Germline V gives CDR1 MDHEN, CDR2 SYDVKM. The CDR3 sequence is 13 residues long. CDR3 sequence (DNA): TGTGCCAGCAGCTCCAGGGTTAATCAGCCCCAGCATTTT. It is translated as CASSSRVNQPQHF.